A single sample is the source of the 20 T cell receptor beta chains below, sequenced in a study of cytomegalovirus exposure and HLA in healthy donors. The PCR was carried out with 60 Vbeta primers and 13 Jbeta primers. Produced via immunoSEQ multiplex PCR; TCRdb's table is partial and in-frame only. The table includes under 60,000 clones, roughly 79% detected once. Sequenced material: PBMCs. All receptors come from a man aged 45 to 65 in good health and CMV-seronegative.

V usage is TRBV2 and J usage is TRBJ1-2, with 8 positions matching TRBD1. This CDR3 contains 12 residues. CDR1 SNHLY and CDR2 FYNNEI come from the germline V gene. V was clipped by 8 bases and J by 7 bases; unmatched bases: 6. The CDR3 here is CASPGQGRGYTF. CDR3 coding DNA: TGTGCCAGCCCCGGACAGGGACGTGGCTACACCTTC.

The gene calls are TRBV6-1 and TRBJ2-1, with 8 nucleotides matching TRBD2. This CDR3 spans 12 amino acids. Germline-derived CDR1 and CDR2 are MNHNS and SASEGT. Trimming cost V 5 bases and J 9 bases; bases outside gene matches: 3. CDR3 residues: CASSSTSAEQFF. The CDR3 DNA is TGTGCCAGCAGTTCGACTAGCGCTGAGCAGTTCTTC.

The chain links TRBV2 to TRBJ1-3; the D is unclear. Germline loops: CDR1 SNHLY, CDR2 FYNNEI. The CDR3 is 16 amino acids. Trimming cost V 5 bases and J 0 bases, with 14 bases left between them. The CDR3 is CASSRDTRSSGNTIYF. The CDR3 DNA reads TGTGCCAGCAGTCGAGATACACGGAGCTCTGGAAACACCATATATTTT.

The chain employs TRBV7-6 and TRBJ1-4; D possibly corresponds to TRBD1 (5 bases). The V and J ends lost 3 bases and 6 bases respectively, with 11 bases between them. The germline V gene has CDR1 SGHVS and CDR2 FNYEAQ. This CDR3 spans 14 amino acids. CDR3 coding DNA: TGTGCCAGCAGCTTCAGGGAGGAGGATGAAAAACTGTTTTTT. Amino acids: CASSFREEDEKLFF.

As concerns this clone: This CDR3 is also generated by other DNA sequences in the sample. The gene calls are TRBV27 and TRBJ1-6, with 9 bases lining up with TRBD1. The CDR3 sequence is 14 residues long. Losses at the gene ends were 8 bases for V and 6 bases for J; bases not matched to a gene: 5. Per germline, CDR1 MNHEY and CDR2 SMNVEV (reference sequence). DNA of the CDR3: TGTGCCAGCTCTAACAGGGGGCTTAATTCACCCCTCCACTTT. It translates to CASSNRGLNSPLHF.

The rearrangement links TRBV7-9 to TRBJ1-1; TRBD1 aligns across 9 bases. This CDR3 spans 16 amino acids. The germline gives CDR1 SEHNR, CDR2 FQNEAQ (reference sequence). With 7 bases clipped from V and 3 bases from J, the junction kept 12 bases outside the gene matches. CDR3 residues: CASNQKQGAPDTEAFF. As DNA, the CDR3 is TGTGCCAGCAACCAAAAACAGGGGGCGCCGGACACTGAAGCTTTCTTT.

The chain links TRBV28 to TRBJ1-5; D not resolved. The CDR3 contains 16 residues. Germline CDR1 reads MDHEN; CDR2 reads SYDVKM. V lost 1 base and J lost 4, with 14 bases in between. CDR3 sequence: CASSLFVSGWNQPQHF. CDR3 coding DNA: TGTGCCAGCAGTTTATTTGTGTCAGGATGGAATCAGCCCCAGCATTTT.

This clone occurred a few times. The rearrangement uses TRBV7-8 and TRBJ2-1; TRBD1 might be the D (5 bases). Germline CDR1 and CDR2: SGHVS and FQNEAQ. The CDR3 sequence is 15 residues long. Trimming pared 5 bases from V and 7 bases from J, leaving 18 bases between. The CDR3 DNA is TGTGCCAGCAGCCACCTGGACGGGTCAGGGAATGAGCAGTTCTTC. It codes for CASSHLDGSGNEQFF.

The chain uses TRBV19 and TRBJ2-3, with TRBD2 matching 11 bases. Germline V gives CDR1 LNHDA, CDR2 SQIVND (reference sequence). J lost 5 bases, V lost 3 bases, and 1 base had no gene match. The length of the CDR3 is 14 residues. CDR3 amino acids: CASSILAGGDTQYF. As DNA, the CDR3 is TGTGCCAGTAGTATTCTAGCGGGGGGAGATACGCAGTATTTT. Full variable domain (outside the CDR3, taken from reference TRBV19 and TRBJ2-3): DGGITQSPKYLFRKEGQNVTLSCEQNLNHDAMYWYRQDPGQGLRLIYYSQIVNDFQKGDIAEGYSVSREKKESFPLTVTSAQKNPTAFYLCASSILAGGDTQYFGPGTRLTVL.

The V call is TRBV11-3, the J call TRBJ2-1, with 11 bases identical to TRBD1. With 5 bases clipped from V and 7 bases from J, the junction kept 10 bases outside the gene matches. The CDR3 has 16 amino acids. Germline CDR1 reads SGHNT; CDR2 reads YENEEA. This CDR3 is CASSRGQGAWGNEQFF. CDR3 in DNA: TGTGCCAGCAGCCGCGGACAGGGGGCTTGGGGGAATGAGCAGTTCTTC.

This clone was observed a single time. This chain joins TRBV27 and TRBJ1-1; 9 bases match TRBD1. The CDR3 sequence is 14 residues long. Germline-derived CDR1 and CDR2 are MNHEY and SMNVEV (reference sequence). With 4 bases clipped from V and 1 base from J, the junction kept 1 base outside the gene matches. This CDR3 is CASSWGQGNTEAFF. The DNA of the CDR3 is TGTGCCAGCAGTTGGGGACAGGGGAACACTGAAGCTTTCTTT.

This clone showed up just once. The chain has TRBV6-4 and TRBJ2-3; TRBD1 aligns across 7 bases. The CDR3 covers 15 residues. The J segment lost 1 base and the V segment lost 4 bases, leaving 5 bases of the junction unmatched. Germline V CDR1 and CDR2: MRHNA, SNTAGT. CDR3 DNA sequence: TGTGCCAGCAGTGTAACCGGGACAGGCACAGATACGCAGTATTTT. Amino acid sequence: CASSVTGTGTDTQYF.

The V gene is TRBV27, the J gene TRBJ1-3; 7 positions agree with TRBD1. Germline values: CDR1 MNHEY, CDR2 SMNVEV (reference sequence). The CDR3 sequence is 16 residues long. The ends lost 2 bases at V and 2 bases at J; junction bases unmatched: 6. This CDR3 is CASSLQGGPAGNTIYF. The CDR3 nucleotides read TGTGCCAGCAGTTTACAGGGGGGCCCCGCTGGAAACACCATATATTTT.

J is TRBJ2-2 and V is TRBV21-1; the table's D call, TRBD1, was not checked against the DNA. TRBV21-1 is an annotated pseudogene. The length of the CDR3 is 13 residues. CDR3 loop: CASSGQNTGELFF. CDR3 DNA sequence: TGTGCCAGCAGCGGACAGAACACCGGGGAGCTGTTTTTT.

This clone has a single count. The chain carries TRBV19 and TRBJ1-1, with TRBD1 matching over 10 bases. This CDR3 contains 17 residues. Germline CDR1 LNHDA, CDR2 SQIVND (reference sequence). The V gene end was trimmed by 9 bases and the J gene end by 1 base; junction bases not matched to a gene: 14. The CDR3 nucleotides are TGTGCCAGGGACTTATCGGGACAGGGGAGGGAGAACACTGAAGCTTTCTTT. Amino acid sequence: CARDLSGQGRENTEAFF.

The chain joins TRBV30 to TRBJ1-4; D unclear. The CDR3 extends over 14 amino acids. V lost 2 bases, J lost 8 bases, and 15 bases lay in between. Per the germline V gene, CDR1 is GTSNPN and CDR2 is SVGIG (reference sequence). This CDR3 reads CAWSHDRHGEKLFF. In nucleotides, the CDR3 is TGTGCCTGGAGTCATGACCGCCACGGGGAAAAACTGTTTTTT.

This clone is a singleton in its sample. The CDR3 is CASSSSVPIYAGQYF. CDR3 coding DNA: TGTGCCAGCAGTTCCTCTGTACCTATATACGCGGGGCAGTATTTT. The J gene is TRBJ2-3, the V gene TRBV27, with D possibly matching TRBD2 (5 bases). This CDR3 contains 15 residues. V was pared by 4 bases and J by 11 bases, with 22 bases between. From germline, CDR1 is MNHEY and CDR2 SMNVEV (reference sequence).

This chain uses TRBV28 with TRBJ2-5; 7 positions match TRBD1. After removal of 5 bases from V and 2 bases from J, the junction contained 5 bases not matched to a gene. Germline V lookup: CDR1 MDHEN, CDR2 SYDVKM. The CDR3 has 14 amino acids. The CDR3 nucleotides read TGTGCCAGCAGTCCCGGGACAGTACAAGAGACCCAGTACTTC. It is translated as CASSPGTVQETQYF. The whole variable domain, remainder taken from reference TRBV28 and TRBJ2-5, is DVKVTQSSRYLVKRTGEKVFLECVQDMDHENMFWYRQDPGLGLRLIYFSYDVKMKEKGDIPEGYSVSREKKERFSLILESASTNQTSMYLCASSPGTVQETQYFGPGTRLLVL.

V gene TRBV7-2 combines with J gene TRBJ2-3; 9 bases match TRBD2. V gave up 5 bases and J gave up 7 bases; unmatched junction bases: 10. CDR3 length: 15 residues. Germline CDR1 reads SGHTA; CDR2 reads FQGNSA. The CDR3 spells CASSPGVAGANTQYF. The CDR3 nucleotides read TGTGCCAGCAGCCCGGGGGTAGCGGGGGCAAATACGCAGTATTTT.

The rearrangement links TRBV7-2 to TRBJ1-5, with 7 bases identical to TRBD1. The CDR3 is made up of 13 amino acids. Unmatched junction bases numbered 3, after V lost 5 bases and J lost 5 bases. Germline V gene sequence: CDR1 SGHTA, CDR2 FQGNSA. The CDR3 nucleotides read TGTGCCAGCAGCAGGGGGCCGGATCAGCCCCAGCATTTT. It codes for CASSRGPDQPQHF.